The 20 T cell receptor beta chains below all came from one sample that was sequenced in a study of blood T cells in healthy people across ages. The use of a sample-barcoded 5' primer and a J-beta primer mix characterized a second PCR of about 6 to 11 cycles. From the 5' RACE reads, TCRdb called clonotypes with MiXCR, one entry per CDR3 protein. The sample lists 600,000 to 650,000 distinct CDR3 sequences; roughly 53% were seen once. The sequenced sample consisted of blood. Receptor source: a man aged 60-69 years in good health.

The CDR3 sequence is CASSLGGPVGETQYF. CDR3 nucleotide sequence: TGTGCCAGCAGCTTAGGTGGCCCCGTCGGAGAGACCCAGTACTTC. This rearrangement joins TRBV7-9 to TRBJ2-5; no firm D call. The germline V and J ends were trimmed by 1 base and 4 bases, with 13 bases remaining between them. This CDR3 has 15 amino acids. Germline V gives CDR1 SEHNR, CDR2 FQNEAQ (reference sequence). Based on the CDR3 plus reference TRBV7-9 and TRBJ2-5, the full variable domain is DTGVSQNPRHKITKRGQNVTFRCDPISEHNRLYWYRQTLGQGPEFLTYFQNEAQLEKSRLLSDRFSAERPKGSFSTLEIQRTEQGDSAMYLCASSLGGPVGETQYFGPGTRLLVL.

The rearrangement uses TRBV6-6 and TRBJ1-6, with 9 bases lining up with TRBD1. There are 14 residues in the CDR3. The V gene's germline CDR1 is MNHNY and CDR2 SVGAGI (reference sequence). Trimming removed 6 bases from V and 8 bases from J; junction bases left unmatched: 5. As DNA, the CDR3 is TGTGCCAGCAGCCGGACAGGGGAAGATTCACCCCTCCACTTT. This codes for CASSRTGEDSPLHF.

The rearrangement links TRBV20-1 to TRBJ2-3; no definite D call. CDR1 and CDR2 (germline): DFQATT, SNEGSKA (reference sequence). V was cut by 3 bases and J by 0 bases, with 10 bases left in between. This CDR3 is built from 14 residues. The CDR3 DNA is TGCAGTGCTAGGAGGCTCCCTAGCACAGATACGCAGTATTTT. This translates into CSARRLPSTDTQYF.

V usage is TRBV4-1 and J usage is TRBJ2-1; TRBD2 matches at 8 bases. The CDR3 runs 14 residues. J gave up 8 bases and V 3 bases, and 6 bases lay outside the gene matches. Germline V gene data show CDR1 as MGHRA and CDR2 as YSYEKL. DNA for the CDR3: TGCGCCAGCAGCCACGGGCCGGGGGGGTATGAGCAGTTCTTC. Protein sequence: CASSHGPGGYEQFF.

The chain uses TRBV20-1 and TRBJ2-7; D may match TRBD1 or TRBD2 (5 bases each). V lost 5 bases, J lost 7 bases, and 18 bases lay in between. Germline-derived CDR1 and CDR2 are DFQATT and SNEGSKA (reference sequence). The CDR3 loop spans 13 amino acids. The CDR3 protein is CSAQGPPPGEQYF. The CDR3 coding sequence is TGCAGTGCTCAGGGACCCCCACCGGGGGAGCAGTACTTC.

The V call is TRBV10-3, the J call TRBJ2-5; D possibly corresponds to TRBD2 (6 bases). Matching the DNA end better, TRBJ2-7 makes the J call doubtful. The germline gives CDR1 ENHRY, CDR2 SYGVKD. The CDR3 extends over 14 amino acids. DNA for the CDR3: TGTGCCATCAATCCGGGACTGGCCTCCTACGAGCAGTACTTC. Translating it yields CAINPGLASYEQYF.

This clonotype was seen a few times. The rearrangement joins TRBV2 to TRBJ2-7; TRBD1 matches 9 bases. In germline, CDR1 is SNHLY, CDR2 FYNNEI. There are 15 residues in the CDR3. Germline trimming cut 3 bases from V and 4 bases from J; bases unmatched to any gene: 7. As DNA, the CDR3 is TGTGCCAGCAGTGAGCCGGACAGGGGCCATTACGAGCAGTACTTC. This gives the protein CASSEPDRGHYEQYF.

A single count supports this clonotype. The chain employs TRBV7-9 and TRBJ2-3, with D perhaps TRBD1 or TRBD2 (5 bases each). The germline gives CDR1 SEHNR, CDR2 FQNEAQ (reference sequence). The CDR3 is 15 residues long. Trimming shortened V by 1 base and J by 4 bases, and 12 bases separated the two germline ends. CDR3 in DNA: TGTGCCAGCAGCTTAGGGGACCGCACGCCAGATACGCAGTATTTT. It translates to CASSLGDRTPDTQYF.

V and J are TRBV9 and TRBJ2-3; possibly TRBD2 for D (6 bases). The germline V gene has CDR1 SGDLS and CDR2 YYNGEE. CDR3 size: 13 residues. V was pared by 3 bases and J by 4 bases, with 9 bases between. CDR3 nucleotide sequence: TGTGCCAGCAGCGCCAGACTAGCAGATACGCAGTATTTT. Translating gives CASSARLADTQYF.

The chain is built from TRBV12-3 or TRBV12-4 and TRBJ2-3, with D possibly called TRBD1 or TRBD2 (6 bases each). V dropped 7 bases and J dropped 4 bases, with 15 bases sitting between them. The CDR3 spans 14 residues. Here the CDR3 reads CASTWGASADTQYF. The CDR3 nucleotides are TGTGCCAGCACGTGGGGGGCTAGCGCAGATACGCAGTATTTT.

This chain joins TRBV6-2 or TRBV6-3 and TRBJ1-2; possible D gene TRBD1, 5 bases. V was trimmed by 5 bases and J by 3 bases, leaving 13 bases between them. Germline CDR1 MNHEY, CDR2 SVGEGT. The CDR3 spans 14 residues. The CDR3 DNA reads TGTGCCAGCAGTGACCCTGACAGTCACTATGGCTACACCTTC. Translation gives CASSDPDSHYGYTF.

This chain connects TRBV12-3 or TRBV12-4 to TRBJ2-1; D unclear. V dropped 0 bases and J dropped 7 bases, with 10 bases sitting between them. The CDR3 totals 14 residues. DNA for the CDR3: TGTGCCAGCAGTTTAGCTCCGAGTCCTAATGAGCAGTTCTTC. This gives the protein CASSLAPSPNEQFF.

This clonotype was detected only once. The J gene is TRBJ1-1, the V gene TRBV6-6, with TRBD1 matching 8 bases. V lost 7 bases to trimming and J lost 1 base; unmatched junction nucleotides: 5. The CDR3 has 14 residues. Looked up from germline, CDR1 is MNHNY and CDR2 is SVGAGI (reference sequence). DNA of the CDR3: TGTGCCAGCATCCTGGACAGGGCGAACACTGAAGCTTTCTTT. Translated: CASILDRANTEAFF.

The rearrangement joins TRBV7-8 to TRBJ2-6, with TRBD1 as a possible D gene (6 bases). Germline V gene sequence: CDR1 SGHVS, CDR2 FQNEAQ. The CDR3 length is 16 residues. V was shortened by 5 bases and J by 1 base, with 12 bases between the two germline ends. The CDR3 sequence: CASSRTALSGANVLTF. CDR3 bases: TGTGCCAGCAGCCGGACAGCCCTATCTGGGGCCAACGTCCTGACTTTC.

The chain links TRBV5-1 to TRBJ1-1; 11 nucleotides align to TRBD1. The length of the CDR3 is 14 residues. The J segment lost 6 bases and the V segment lost 3 bases, leaving 4 bases of the junction unmatched. Looked up from germline, CDR1 is SGHRS and CDR2 is YFSETQ. The CDR3 protein is CASSYRTGGSEAFF. CDR3 in DNA: TGCGCCAGCAGCTATAGGACAGGGGGCTCTGAAGCTTTCTTT.

V gene TRBV9 combines with J gene TRBJ1-4; 7 bases match TRBD1. J was trimmed by 4 bases and V by 4 bases; bases with no gene match: 7. The V gene's germline CDR1 is SGDLS and CDR2 YYNGEE. The CDR3 runs 15 residues. In DNA form, the CDR3 reads TGTGCCAGCAGCCCAGAGGGACAGTTTAATGAAAAACTGTTTTTT. Amino acid sequence: CASSPEGQFNEKLFF.

This clonotype was detected only a few times. The chain employs TRBV25-1 and TRBJ2-5; TRBD2 might be the D (5 bases). CDR1 is MGHDK, CDR2 SYGVNS, per germline. CDR3 length: 15 amino acids. V lost 4 bases and J lost 5, with 17 bases in between. CDR3 in DNA: TGTGCCAGCAGTGGACGAGGAGGTCTGGGGGAGACCCAGTACTTC. Translated, it gives CASSGRGGLGETQYF.

The V call is TRBV18, the J call TRBJ2-5; TRBD1 aligns across 8 bases. Trimming took 2 bases from V and 5 from J; bases not matched to a gene: 7. The CDR3 runs to 15 residues. The germline gives CDR1 KGHSH, CDR2 LQKENI. In DNA form, the CDR3 reads TGTGCCAGCTCACCAGATAGGACAGGGACGGAGACCCAGTACTTC. Translated: CASSPDRTGTETQYF.

The chain carries TRBV7-2 and TRBJ1-1; D may be TRBD1 (5 bases). The CDR3 runs to 17 residues. V shed 0 bases and J shed 1 base, with 15 bases lying between them. CDR1 is SGHTA, CDR2 FQGNSA, per germline. The CDR3 DNA reads as TGTGCCAGCAGCTTAGCGAGCCTTAGACAGCAGAACACTGAAGCTTTCTTT. Amino acids: CASSLASLRQQNTEAFF. Filled out from reference TRBV7-2 and TRBJ1-1, the complete variable domain reads GAGVSQSPSNKVTEKGKDVELRCDPISGHTALYWYRQSLGQGLEFLIYFQGNSAPDKSGLPSDRFSAERTGGSVSTLTIQRTQQEDSAVYLCASSLASLRQQNTEAFFGQGTRLTVV.

This chain uses TRBV20-1 with TRBJ2-7, with D possibly matching TRBD1 (5 bases). With the DNA end fitting TRBJ2-5 better, the J assignment may be wrong. Germline V gene lookup returns CDR1 DFQATT and CDR2 SNEGSKA (reference sequence). CDR3 length equals 13 residues. In DNA, the CDR3 is TGCAGTACACCAGTTGGGGCTTCGGAGACCCAGTACTTC. It yields the protein CSTPVGASETQYF.